These T cell receptor beta chains were read from a single sample in a study of cytomegalovirus exposure and HLA in healthy donors. Some clones are missing from TCRdb's copy, which holds only in-frame ones; the method was immunoSEQ multiplex PCR. Recorded for this sample: under 200,000 clones. The specimen sequenced was PBMCs. These receptors were collected from a man under 40 in good health and CMV-seronegative. Both conserved end residues are part of each CDR3. The order of the fields is D gene, V gene, J gene, CDR3 DNA, CDR3 protein. The D gene is left open where the match is weak.

TRBD2	TRBV18	TRBJ2-7	TGTGCCAGCTCACCCGGGACTAGCGACCCCTACGAGCAGTACTTC	CASSPGTSDPYEQYF
NA	TRBV5-1	TRBJ2-7	TGCGCCAGCAGCTTGGGGCCTAGCCGGACCTACGAGCAGTACTTC	CASSLGPSRTYEQYF
TRBD1	TRBV5-1	TRBJ1-2	TGCGCCAGCAGCTTCGGACAGGGGGACTATGGCTACACCTTC	CASSFGQGDYGYTF
NA	TRBV6-5	TRBJ2-7	TGTGCCAGCGGACAGCTTAGCTCCTACGAGCAGTACTTC	CASGQLSSYEQYF
NA	TRBV12-5	TRBJ1-5	TGTGCTAGTGGTTTAAGGGGAACCAATCAGCCCCAGCATTTT	CASGLRGTNQPQHF
NA	TRBV5-4	TRBJ2-2	TGTGCCAGCAGTTCTGTCGGAGGATCGAACACCGGGGAGCTGTTTTTT	CASSSVGGSNTGELFF
NA	TRBV11-3	TRBJ2-6	TGTGCCAGCAGCTGGCAGGGTTTCTCTGGGGCCAACGTCCTGACTTTC	CASSWQGFSGANVLTF
TRBD1	TRBV5-8	TRBJ2-7	TGTGCCAGCAGCCTTACGACAGGGGGCTCCTACGAGCAGTACTTC	CASSLTTGGSYEQYF
TRBD1	TRBV7-8	TRBJ1-4	TGTGCCAGCAGCTTATACTCGGAGACAGGGCATGAAAAACTGTTTTTT	CASSLYSETGHEKLFF
TRBD2	TRBV6-5	TRBJ2-1	TGTGCCAGCAGTTACCGCGGGACTAGCGGGAGGAATGAGCAGTTCTTC	CASSYRGTSGRNEQFF
TRBD1	TRBV5-8	TRBJ1-5	TGTGCCAGCAGCCTATTTGCCCGGTGGGACAGCGGAAATCAGCCCCAGCATTTT	CASSLFARWDSGNQPQHF
TRBD2	TRBV19	TRBJ2-2	TGTGCCAGTAGTATGGGGACTAGCGGGACCGACGGGGAGCTGTTTTTT	CASSMGTSGTDGELFF
TRBD1	TRBV5-8	TRBJ1-5	TGTGCCAGCAGCGGGGGACAGGGTTGGAATCAGCCCCAGCATTTT	CASSGGQGWNQPQHF
NA	TRBV12-5	TRBJ2-7	TGTGCTAGTGGTTCCGGCGCAGGCTCGCCCTACGAGCAGTACTTC	CASGSGAGSPYEQYF
TRBD2	TRBV7-3	TRBJ2-3	TGTGCCAGCAGCTGGGGACTAGCGGGAGGCCGCGATACGCAGTATTTT	CASSWGLAGGRDTQYF
TRBD2	TRBV10-3	TRBJ2-7	TGTGCCATCAGTGAGTCCAGCGGGGCTCCCCCCTACGAGCAGTACTTC	CAISESSGAPPYEQYF
NA	TRBV18	TRBJ1-5	TGTGCCAGCTCACGAGGCAGGGGCGATCAGCCCCAGCATTTT	CASSRGRGDQPQHF
NA	TRBV5-1	TRBJ2-7	TGCGCCAGCAGCTTGGAGCAGGCTTCCTACGAGCAGTACTTC	CASSLEQASYEQYF
NA	TRBV18	TRBJ1-2	TGTGCCAGCTCACCGACAGACGGCTACACCTTC	CASSPTDGYTF
TRBD2	TRBV7-2	TRBJ2-3	TGTGCCAGCAGCCCAAGCGGGGGGAACACAGATACGCAGTATTTT	CASSPSGGNTDTQYF
NA	TRBV2	TRBJ2-5	TGTGCCAGCAGAGACAGGGGAGGGCAAGAGACCCAGTACTTC	CASRDRGGQETQYF
NA	TRBV27	TRBJ1-4	TGTGCCAGCAGTTCTGCTAATGAAAAACTGTTTTTT	CASSSANEKLFF
TRBD1	TRBV29-1	TRBJ2-7	TGCAGCGTGCTCCAGGGGGCCCAGGTGTACTTC	CSVLQGAQVYF
NA	TRBV5-1	TRBJ2-5	TGCGCCAGCAGCTGGACAGTTCAAGAGACCCAGTACTTC	CASSWTVQETQYF
TRBD2	TRBV5-1	TRBJ2-1	TGCGCCAGCAGCAGGGGACTAGGGGACAATGAGCAGTTCTTC	CASSRGLGDNEQFF
NA	TRBV14	TRBJ2-2	TGTGCCAGCAGCCAAGCGTCCGGGAGCGCTAACACCGGGGAGCTGTTTTTT	CASSQASGSANTGELFF
TRBD1	TRBV15	TRBJ1-1	TGTGCCACCAGCAGAGGAGGGACAGGGAACACTGAAGCTTTCTTT	CATSRGGTGNTEAFF
NA	TRBV27	TRBJ1-3	TGTGCCAGCAGTTTATCGTACAGGGATGGAAACACCATATATTTT	CASSLSYRDGNTIYF
TRBD2	TRBV4-1	TRBJ2-7	TGCGCCACCCTAAGCGGGACTACTAATTACGAGCAGTACTTC	CATLSGTTNYEQYF
NA	TRBV10-3	TRBJ1-4	TGTGCCATCAGTGACACAGGGATACTGACTGAAAAACTGTTTTTT	CAISDTGILTEKLFF
TRBD2	TRBV28	TRBJ2-5	TGTGCCAGCAGTGGCGGGGGTCCGGAGACCCAGTACTTC	CASSGGGPETQYF
TRBD2	TRBV5-5	TRBJ2-2	TGTGCCAGCAGCTTTAGCGGGGGAATAACCGGGGAGCTGTTTTTT	CASSFSGGITGELFF
NA	TRBV21-1	TRBJ1-5	TGTGCCAGCAGCTTCCGGGACAGGGGGCATCAGCCCCAGCATTTT	CASSFRDRGHQPQHF
TRBD1	TRBV4-1	TRBJ2-7	TGCGCCAGCAGCCAAGAGAGGGGACAGGGGGAATACGAGCAGTACTTC	CASSQERGQGEYEQYF
TRBD2	TRBV7-8	TRBJ2-3	TGTGCCAGCAGCCTCACGGTTAGCGGGAGCCGTAGCACAGATACGCAGTATTTT	CASSLTVSGSRSTDTQYF
NA	TRBV7-9	TRBJ1-1	TGTGCCAGCAGCTCGTCACAGGGCATGAACACTGAAGCTTTCTTT	CASSSSQGMNTEAFF
NA	TRBV7-8	TRBJ2-7	TGTGCCAGCTCCGGGGGGACAGGATCAATCGAGCAGTACTTC	CASSGGTGSIEQYF
TRBD1	TRBV7-9	TRBJ1-2	TGTGCCAGCAGCTTCTCCGGGACAGGGGAGAACTATGGCTACACCTTC	CASSFSGTGENYGYTF
NA	TRBV5-1	TRBJ2-3	TGCGCCAGCAGCTTGGGCCAGGGATCAGATACGCAGTATTTT	CASSLGQGSDTQYF
TRBD2	TRBV10-3	TRBJ2-2	TGTGCCATCAGTGTTAGCGGGAGGAACACCGGGGAGCTGTTTTTT	CAISVSGRNTGELFF
NA	TRBV5-8	TRBJ1-6	TGTGCCAGCAGCAAATTCCGGGACATGTACATCTCCTATAATTCACCCCTCCACTTT	CASSKFRDMYISYNSPLHF
NA	TRBV11-2	TRBJ1-3	TGTGCCAGCAGCTTAGGCCTGGTGCAGGGAAACACCATATATTTT	CASSLGLVQGNTIYF
NA	TRBV5-1	TRBJ2-7	TGCGCCAGCAGCTCCTGGGTCCCTCTAGGAGACGAGCAGTACTTC	CASSSWVPLGDEQYF
NA	TRBV30	TRBJ1-2	TGTGCCTGGAGTGTAACAGGGACAAGTGGCTACACCTTC	CAWSVTGTSGYTF
TRBD1	TRBV5-1	TRBJ1-1	TGCGCCAGCAGCTTCGGCGTGGGGACAGGGAAGAACACTGAAGCTTTCTTT	CASSFGVGTGKNTEAFF
NA	TRBV6-5	TRBJ1-2	TGTGCCAGCAGTTACAGGGGGGGCTATGGCTACACCTTC	CASSYRGGYGYTF
NA	TRBV18	TRBJ1-1	TGTGCCAGCTCACCACCTTTCGGGGTGGCCTTGGGAGGAGAAGCTTTCTTT	CASSPPFGVALGGEAFF
NA	TRBV9	TRBJ2-3	TGTGCCAGCAGCGTATCCTCCAGGGCAGATACGCAGTATTTT	CASSVSSRADTQYF
NA	TRBV28	TRBJ2-7	TGTGCCAGCCGCCTACTCAACGAGCAGTACTTC	CASRLLNEQYF
NA	TRBV19	TRBJ1-1	TGTGCCAGTGGTATGAGGGGGTTGAACACTGAAGCTTTCTTT	CASGMRGLNTEAFF
NA	TRBV6-5	TRBJ2-6	TGTGCCAGCAGATTCGACAGCGCTGGGGCCAACGTCCTGACTTTC	CASRFDSAGANVLTF
TRBD2	TRBV7-2	TRBJ2-1	TGTGCCAGCAGCTTCCCTAGCGGGTTCTCTCACAATGAGCAGTTCTTC	CASSFPSGFSHNEQFF
NA	TRBV25-1	TRBJ1-4	TGTGCCAGCAGTGTTTTGAGGGAGGGCGAAAAACTGTTTTTT	CASSVLREGEKLFF
NA	TRBV27	TRBJ2-7	TGTGCCAGCAGTTTAGGTCAGAACTACGAGCAGTACTTC	CASSLGQNYEQYF